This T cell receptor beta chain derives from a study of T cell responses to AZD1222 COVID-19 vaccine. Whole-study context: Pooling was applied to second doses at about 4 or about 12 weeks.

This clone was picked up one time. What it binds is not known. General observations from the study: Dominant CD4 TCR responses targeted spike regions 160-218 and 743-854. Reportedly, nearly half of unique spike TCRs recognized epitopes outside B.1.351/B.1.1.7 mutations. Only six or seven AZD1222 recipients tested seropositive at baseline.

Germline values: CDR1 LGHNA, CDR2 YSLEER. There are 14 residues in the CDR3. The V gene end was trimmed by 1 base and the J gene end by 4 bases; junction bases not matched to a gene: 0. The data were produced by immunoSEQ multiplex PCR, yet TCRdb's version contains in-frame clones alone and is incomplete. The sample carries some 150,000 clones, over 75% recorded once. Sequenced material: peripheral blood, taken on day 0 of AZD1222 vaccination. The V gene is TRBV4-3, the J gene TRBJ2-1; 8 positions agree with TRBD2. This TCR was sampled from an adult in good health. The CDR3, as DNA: TGCGCCAGCAGCCAAGGCGGGGGGTACAATGAGCAGTTCTTC. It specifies CASSQGGGYNEQFF.